The sequence of this T cell receptor beta chain was determined in a study of neurological immune-mediated disorders. General study points: One related-CDR3 cluster, which may be a signature, held the repertoires of 18 of 34 multiple sclerosis patients after phylogenetic grouping. In HTLV-1-associated myelopathy, TCR clonal expansion was greatest, and in multiple sclerosis it was least, below healthy controls.

CDR1 is SQVTM, CDR2 ANQGSEA, per germline. Trimming cost V 7 bases and J 4 bases; bases outside gene matches: 6. The CDR3 loop spans 15 amino acids. At least ten counts were recorded for this clonotype. The antigen is unknown. As for the cDNA, it was generated by 5'RACE with 10-nucleotide random UMIs. In each sequencing run, over 160 million TCR-beta sequences were generated from 15-18 subjects. TCRdb reanalysed the 5' RACE reads using MiXCR and keeps one entry per CDR3 protein. The sample records more than 50,000 distinct CDR3 sequences, around 3.9% being singletons. The V gene is TRBV29-1, the J gene TRBJ2-6; TRBD1 agrees at 11 bases. The TCR originated in a man aged 30-40 years with multiple sclerosis. Sequences were obtained from PBMCs. Here the CDR3 reads CSGGQGASGANVLTF. The CDR3 nucleotides are TGCAGCGGAGGACAGGGGGCATCAGGGGCCAACGTCCTGACTTTC.